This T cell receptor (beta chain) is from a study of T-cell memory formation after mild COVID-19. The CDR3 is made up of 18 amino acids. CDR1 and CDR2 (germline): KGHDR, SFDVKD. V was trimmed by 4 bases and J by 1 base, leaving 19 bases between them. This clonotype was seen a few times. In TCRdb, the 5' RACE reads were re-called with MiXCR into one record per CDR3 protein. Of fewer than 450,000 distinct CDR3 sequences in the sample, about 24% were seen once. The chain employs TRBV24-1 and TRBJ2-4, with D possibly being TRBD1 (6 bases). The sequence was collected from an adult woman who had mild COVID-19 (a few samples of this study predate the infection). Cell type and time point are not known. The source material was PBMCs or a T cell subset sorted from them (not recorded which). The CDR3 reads CATSDPRTDPLAKNIQYF. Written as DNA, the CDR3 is TGTGCCACCAGTGACCCAAGGACAGACCCCTTGGCCAAAAACATTCAGTACTTC.